This T cell receptor beta chain derives from a study of shared clonotypes between healthy human individuals. In the study overall: Per donor, three plates held CD4 naive cells, three held CD4 memory, two held CD8 naive and one held CD8 memory.

In germline, CDR1 is SEHNR, CDR2 FQNEAQ (reference sequence). The trim removed 4 bases at V and 5 bases at J, leaving 10 bases unmatched. There are 16 residues in the CDR3. As defined, naive CD8 cells were CD45RO-negative and positively selected for CCR7, with terminally differentiated effector memory CD45RA+ cells excluded. Whole-study results and caveats: Clonotypes shared by all four sorted-subset donors had higher generation probabilities than non-shared clonotypes. Between several donors, naive CD4 clonotypes were shared at a level of about 5%.

Comments on this clone: What it binds is not known.

TCRdb's table, derived via immunoSEQ multiplex PCR, lists solely in-frame clones and lacks some. The sample has under 2,000,000 clones; about 95% are singletons. This chain uses TRBV7-9 with TRBJ2-2, with 7 bases identical to TRBD2. The source material was naive CD8+ T cells sorted from blood. The sequence came from a man aged 18 to 29 in good health. The CDR3 loop is CASSSPSGDRTGELFF. The CDR3 bases are TGTGCCAGCAGCTCCCCTAGCGGAGATCGAACCGGGGAGCTGTTTTTT. Together with reference TRBV7-9 and TRBJ2-2, the CDR3 gives the full variable domain: DTGVSQNPRHKITKRGQNVTFRCDPISEHNRLYWYRQTLGQGPEFLTYFQNEAQLEKSRLLSDRFSAERPKGSFSTLEIQRTEQGDSAMYLCASSSPSGDRTGELFFGEGSRLTVL.